One sample yielded the 22 T cell receptor beta chains listed below, sequenced in a study of cytomegalovirus exposure and HLA in healthy donors. TCRdb keeps only in-frame clones here, not all; method: immunoSEQ multiplex PCR. Of 65,000 to 75,000 clones listed, nearly 96% are singletons. Material for sequencing was PBMCs. These receptors came from a young woman in good health and CMV-seropositive.

This chain's CDR3 is CASSLAQDNEQFF. The CDR3 DNA follows: TGTGCCAGCAGCTTAGCGCAGGACAATGAGCAGTTCTTC. The chain has TRBV11-3 and TRBJ2-1; D is ambiguous. This CDR3 has 13 residues. CDR1 SGHNT and CDR2 YENEEA come from the germline V gene. V shed 1 base and J shed 5 bases, with 6 bases lying between them. The whole variable domain, filled in from reference TRBV11-3 and TRBJ2-1, reads EAGVVQSPRYKIIEKKQPVAFWCNPISGHNTLYWYLQNLGQGPELLIRYENEEAVDDSQLPKDRFSAERLKGVDSTLKIQPAELGDSAVYLCASSLAQDNEQFFGPGTRLTVL.

The chain employs TRBV14 and TRBJ2-1, with 9 positions matching TRBD2. From germline, CDR1 is SGHDN and CDR2 FVKESK. Trimming at V came to 3 bases and at J to 2 bases, leaving 11 bases not matched to a gene. The CDR3 totals 18 residues. The CDR3, as DNA: TGTGCCAGCAGCCAGAAGCTAGCGGGAAAGGCGGCCTACAATGAGCAGTTCTTC. Its protein product is CASSQKLAGKAAYNEQFF.

This chain links TRBV9 with TRBJ2-7; 8 bases line up with TRBD1. CDR1 and CDR2 from the germline V gene are SGDLS and YYNGEE. The CDR3 extends over 16 amino acids. Losses at the gene ends were 0 bases for V and 7 bases for J; bases not matched to a gene: 12. The CDR3 region is CASSVGEAGGSGEQYF. In DNA, the CDR3 is TGTGCCAGCAGCGTAGGTGAGGCAGGGGGCTCGGGAGAGCAGTACTTC.

This chain links TRBV30 with TRBJ2-5; D not certain. This CDR3 has 12 amino acids. Germline CDR1 reads GTSNPN; CDR2 reads SVGIG (reference sequence). Trimming pared 0 bases from V and 0 bases from J, leaving 2 bases between. CDR3 protein: CAWSVYQETQYF. CDR3 DNA: TGTGCCTGGAGTGTCTACCAAGAGACCCAGTACTTC.

This clone came up a few times. The V call is TRBV6-6, the J call TRBJ2-7, with 8 bases aligning to TRBD2. This CDR3 has 14 residues. V gave up 5 bases and J gave up 1 base; unmatched junction bases: 4. The germline V gene has CDR1 MNHNY and CDR2 SVGAGI (reference sequence). The CDR3 region has the DNA TGTGCCAGCAGTGCGACTAGCGTTTCCTACGAGCAGTACTTC. It encodes CASSATSVSYEQYF.

This chain joins TRBV9 and TRBJ2-5, with D hard to call. CDR1 SGDLS and CDR2 YYNGEE come from the germline V gene. V was pared by 0 bases and J by 5 bases, with 8 bases between. This CDR3 has 13 residues. CDR3 residues: CASSVALMETQYF. In DNA, the CDR3 is TGTGCCAGCAGCGTAGCTTTAATGGAGACCCAGTACTTC.

The chain combines TRBV28 with TRBJ2-3, with TRBD2 matching over 7 bases. Germline V lookup: CDR1 MDHEN, CDR2 SYDVKM. The J segment lost 2 bases and the V segment lost 1 base, leaving 12 bases of the junction unmatched. The length of the CDR3 is 18 residues. The CDR3 spells CASSLSAQTSRHTDTQYF. The DNA for the CDR3 is TGTGCCAGCAGTTTATCGGCGCAGACTAGCAGACACACAGATACGCAGTATTTT.

The chain links TRBV28 to TRBJ2-5; 12 positions match TRBD2. Trimming at V came to 5 bases and at J to 5 bases, leaving 9 bases not matched to a gene. CDR3 length equals 16 residues. Germline V gives CDR1 MDHEN, CDR2 SYDVKM. The CDR3 DNA is TGTGCCAGCAGTCCTAGCGGGAGGGCCGTTTTCGAGACCCAGTACTTC. Protein: CASSPSGRAVFETQYF.

The CDR3 loop is CASSLVSLTGEAFF. In nucleotides, the CDR3 is TGTGCCAGCAGCTTAGTTTCCCTGACAGGTGAAGCTTTCTTT. The chain joins TRBV7-6 to TRBJ1-1, with D perhaps TRBD1 (6 bases). The CDR3 covers 14 residues. The germline CDR1 and CDR2 sequences are SGHVS and FNYEAQ. Deletions cut 1 base from V and 7 bases from J, with 13 bases between.

V usage is TRBV5-4 and J usage is TRBJ2-5, with TRBD1 identical over 7 bases. The germline CDR1 and CDR2 sequences are SGHNT and YYREEE (reference sequence). The CDR3 length is 13 residues. J was trimmed by 4 bases and V by 4 bases; bases with no gene match: 4. This CDR3 is CASSPTGSETQYF. CDR3 in DNA: TGTGCCAGCAGCCCGACAGGGTCAGAGACCCAGTACTTC.

V and J are TRBV21-1 and TRBJ2-1; TRBD2, the table's D call, lacks a check against the DNA. TRBV21-1 is a pseudogene. The CDR3 spans 17 residues. The CDR3 coding sequence is TGTGCCAGCAGCAAGTCATTGACCGGGAGGGCCCGGAATGAGCAGTTCTTC. This codes for CASSKSLTGRARNEQFF.

The chain links TRBV9 to TRBJ2-3; TRBD1 matches at 7 bases. Germline loops: CDR1 SGDLS, CDR2 YYNGEE. The CDR3 extends over 16 amino acids. Trimming cost V 4 bases and J 0 bases; bases outside gene matches: 8. This CDR3 is CASSPLGQASTDTQYF. As DNA, the CDR3 is TGTGCCAGCAGCCCACTTGGACAGGCCAGCACAGATACGCAGTATTTT.

This chain connects TRBV9 to TRBJ2-2; D might be TRBD1 (5 bases). Germline V lookup: CDR1 SGDLS, CDR2 YYNGEE. V was cut by 4 bases and J by 10 bases, with 20 bases left in between. The CDR3 contains 15 residues. The CDR3 spells CASSPRQPYGSELFF. CDR3 DNA sequence: TGTGCCAGCAGCCCCCGACAGCCCTACGGCTCGGAGCTGTTTTTT.

V gene TRBV28 combines with J gene TRBJ2-3; D is ambiguous. The CDR3 extends over 16 amino acids. Trimming stripped 3 bases from V and 4 bases from J, with 17 bases between. Germline V lookup: CDR1 MDHEN, CDR2 SYDVKM. CDR3 in amino acids: CASSLSLQAMADTQYF. CDR3 nucleotides: TGTGCCAGCAGTTTGTCCCTGCAGGCTATGGCAGATACGCAGTATTTT.

This rearrangement joins TRBV18 to TRBJ2-1; perhaps TRBD2 as D (6 bases). The germline gives CDR1 KGHSH, CDR2 LQKENI. The CDR3 runs to 16 residues. Between the trimmed V and J ends, which lost 4 bases and 1 base, there was a span of 14 bases. The CDR3 region has the DNA TGTGCCAGCTCACGCCGGGCGGGAATATCCTACAATGAGCAGTTCTTC. As protein: CASSRRAGISYNEQFF. Supplemented by reference TRBV18 and TRBJ2-1, the full variable domain reads NAGVMQNPRHLVRRRGQEARLRCSPMKGHSHVYWYRQLPEEGLKFMVYLQKENIIDESGMPKERFSAEFPKEGPSILRIQQVVRGDSAAYFCASSRRAGISYNEQFFGPGTRLTVL.

The chain couples TRBV19 to TRBJ2-5; D perhaps matches TRBD2 (6 bases). From germline, CDR1 is LNHDA and CDR2 SQIVND (reference sequence). This CDR3 comprises 16 residues. Trimming stripped 3 bases from V and 1 base from J, with 15 bases between. The CDR3 protein is CASSIWLGGTQETQYF. The CDR3, as DNA: TGTGCCAGTAGTATTTGGTTGGGGGGTACCCAAGAGACCCAGTACTTC.

The chain joins TRBV4-1 to TRBJ2-7, with a tentative D call TRBD1 (5 bases). The V end lost 0 bases, the J end lost 0 bases, and 18 bases lay between the germline ends. This CDR3 is built from 18 residues. The V gene's germline CDR1 is MGHRA and CDR2 YSYEKL. The CDR3 sequence is CASSQDALPLGVSYEQYF. The CDR3 nucleotides read TGCGCCAGCAGCCAAGATGCGCTCCCGTTAGGGGTCTCCTACGAGCAGTACTTC.

The genes are TRBV30 and TRBJ2-2, with TRBD1 identical over 10 bases. This CDR3 is 15 amino acids long. The V segment lost 4 bases and the J segment 5 bases; nucleotides outside the gene matches: 7. Germline V gene lookup returns CDR1 GTSNPN and CDR2 SVGIG (reference sequence). CDR3 bases: TGTGCCTGGACCAAGGACAGGGGGTTAACCGGGGAGCTGTTTTTT. Translation gives CAWTKDRGLTGELFF.

This chain connects TRBV18 to TRBJ2-1, with D tentatively TRBD2 (7 bases). The V and J ends lost 3 bases and 6 bases respectively, with 12 bases between them. CDR1 and CDR2 from the germline V gene are KGHSH and LQKENI. There are 14 residues in the CDR3. CDR3 nucleotides: TGTGCCAGCTCACCGAGGGGGGGTCCCAATGAGCAGTTCTTC. Translating it yields CASSPRGGPNEQFF.

The chain links TRBV4-3 to TRBJ2-2; TRBD2 matches at 11 bases. The CDR3 covers 18 residues. From germline, CDR1 is LGHNA and CDR2 YSLEER. The V segment lost 1 base and the J segment 7 bases; nucleotides outside the gene matches: 11. The CDR3 protein is CASSQVQGTSGPLGELFF. The CDR3 DNA reads as TGCGCCAGCAGCCAAGTTCAGGGGACTAGCGGCCCCCTCGGGGAGCTGTTTTTT.

This clone was seen a handful of times. The chain employs TRBV7-2 and TRBJ2-7, with D perhaps matching TRBD2 (5 bases). Between the trimmed V and J ends, which lost 5 bases and 0 bases, there was a span of 11 bases. CDR1 SGHTA and CDR2 FQGNSA come from the germline V gene. The CDR3 contains 14 residues. In DNA, the CDR3 is TGTGCCAGCAGCCGACGGGGAAGCTCCTACGAGCAGTACTTC. Its translation: CASSRRGSSYEQYF.

The chain combines TRBV30 with TRBJ2-2; 12 nucleotides align to TRBD2. Germline V gene lookup returns CDR1 GTSNPN and CDR2 SVGIG (reference sequence). This CDR3 spans 15 amino acids. V trimming: 5 bases; J trimming: 6 bases; junction bases outside the gene matches: 7. The CDR3 loop is CAWGPSGRASGELFF. The DNA for the CDR3 is TGTGCCTGGGGACCTAGCGGGAGGGCCTCCGGGGAGCTGTTTTTT.